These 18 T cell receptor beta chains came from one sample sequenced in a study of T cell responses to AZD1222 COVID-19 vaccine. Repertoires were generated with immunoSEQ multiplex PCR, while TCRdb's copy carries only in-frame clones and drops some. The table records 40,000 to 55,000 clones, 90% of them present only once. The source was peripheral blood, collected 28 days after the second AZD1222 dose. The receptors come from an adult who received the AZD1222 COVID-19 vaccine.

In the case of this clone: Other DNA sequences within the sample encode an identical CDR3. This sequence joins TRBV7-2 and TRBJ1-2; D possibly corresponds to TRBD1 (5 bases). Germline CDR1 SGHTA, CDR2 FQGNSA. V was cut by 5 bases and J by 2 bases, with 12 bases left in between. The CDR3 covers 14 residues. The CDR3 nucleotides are TGTGCCAGCAGCCCCCTCCCAGGGAACTATGGCTACACCTTC. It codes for CASSPLPGNYGYTF.

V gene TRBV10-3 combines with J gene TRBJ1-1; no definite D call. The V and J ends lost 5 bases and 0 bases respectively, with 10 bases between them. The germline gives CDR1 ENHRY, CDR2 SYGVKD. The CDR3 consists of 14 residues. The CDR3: CAISSLGMNTEAFF. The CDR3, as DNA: TGTGCCATCAGTTCCCTTGGAATGAACACTGAAGCTTTCTTT.

This chain's CDR3 is CSVVAGVHEQFF. The CDR3 DNA sequence: TGCAGCGTTGTGGCGGGGGTCCACGAGCAGTTCTTC. The gene calls are TRBV29-1 and TRBJ2-1; 7 bases are a match to TRBD2. Trimming removed 4 bases from V and 10 bases from J; junction bases left unmatched: 7. The CDR3 is 12 residues long. Germline V CDR1 and CDR2: SQVTM, ANQGSEA.

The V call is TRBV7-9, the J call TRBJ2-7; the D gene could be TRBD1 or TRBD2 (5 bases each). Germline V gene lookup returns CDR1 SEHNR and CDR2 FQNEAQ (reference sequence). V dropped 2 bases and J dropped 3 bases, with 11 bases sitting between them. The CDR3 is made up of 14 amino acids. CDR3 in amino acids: CASSLPGTVYEQYF. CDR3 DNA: TGTGCCAGCAGCTTACCGGGGACCGTCTACGAGCAGTACTTC. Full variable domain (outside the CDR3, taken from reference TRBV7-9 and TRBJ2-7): DTGVSQNPRHKITKRGQNVTFRCDPISEHNRLYWYRQTLGQGPEFLTYFQNEAQLEKSRLLSDRFSAERPKGSFSTLEIQRTEQGDSAMYLCASSLPGTVYEQYFGPGTRLTVT.

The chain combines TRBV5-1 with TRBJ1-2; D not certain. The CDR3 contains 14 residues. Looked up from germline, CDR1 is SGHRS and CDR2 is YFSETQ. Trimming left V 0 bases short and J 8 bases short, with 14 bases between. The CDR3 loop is CASSLVDLVGGYTF. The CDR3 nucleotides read TGCGCCAGCAGCTTGGTCGACCTTGTCGGAGGCTACACCTTC.

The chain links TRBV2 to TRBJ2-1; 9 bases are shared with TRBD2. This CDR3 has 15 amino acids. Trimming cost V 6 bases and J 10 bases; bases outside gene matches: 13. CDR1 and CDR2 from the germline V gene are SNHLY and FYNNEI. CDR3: CASSKGGGGAPEQFF. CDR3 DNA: TGTGCCAGCAGCAAAGGGGGCGGGGGGGCCCCAGAGCAGTTCTTC.

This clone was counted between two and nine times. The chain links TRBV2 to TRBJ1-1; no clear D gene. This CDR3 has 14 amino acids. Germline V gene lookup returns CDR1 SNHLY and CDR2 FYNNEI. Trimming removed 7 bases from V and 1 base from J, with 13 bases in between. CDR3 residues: CASIPLHKNTEAFF. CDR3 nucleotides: TGTGCCAGCATTCCTTTACACAAGAACACTGAAGCTTTCTTT.

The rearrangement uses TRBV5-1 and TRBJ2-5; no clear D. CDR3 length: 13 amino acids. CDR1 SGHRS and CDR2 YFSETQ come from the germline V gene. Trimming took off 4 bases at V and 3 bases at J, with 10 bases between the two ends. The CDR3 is CASSARLEETQYF. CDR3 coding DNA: TGCGCCAGCAGCGCCAGGTTAGAAGAGACCCAGTACTTC.

The CDR3: CASSLGTGIGELFF. The CDR3 coding sequence is TGTGCCAGCAGCCTCGGGACAGGGATCGGGGAGCTGTTTTTT. The genes are TRBV14 and TRBJ2-2, with TRBD1 matching 9 bases. CDR1 and CDR2 (germline): SGHDN, FVKESK. The CDR3 is made up of 14 amino acids. The ends lost 4 bases at V and 7 bases at J; junction bases unmatched: 4.

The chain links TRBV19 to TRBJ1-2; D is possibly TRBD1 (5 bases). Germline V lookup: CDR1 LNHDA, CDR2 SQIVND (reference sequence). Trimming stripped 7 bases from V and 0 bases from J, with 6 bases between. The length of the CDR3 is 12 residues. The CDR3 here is CASTGPNYGYTF. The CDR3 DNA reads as TGTGCCAGTACAGGGCCTAACTATGGCTACACCTTC.

This CDR3 reads CASSFSGFGGYTF. The CDR3, as DNA: TGTGCCAGCAGTTTTTCGGGATTTGGAGGCTACACCTTC. The chain recombines TRBV27 with TRBJ1-2, with D uncertain. V shed 3 bases and J shed 8 bases, with 13 bases lying between them. The CDR3 contains 13 residues. Germline V gene data show CDR1 as MNHEY and CDR2 as SMNVEV (reference sequence).

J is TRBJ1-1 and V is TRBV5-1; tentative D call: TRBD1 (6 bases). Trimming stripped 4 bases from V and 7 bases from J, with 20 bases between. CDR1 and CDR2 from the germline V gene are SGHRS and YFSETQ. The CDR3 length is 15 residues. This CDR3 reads CASSAFDGGAYEAFF. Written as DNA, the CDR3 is TGCGCCAGCAGCGCCTTCGATGGGGGGGCGTATGAAGCTTTCTTT.

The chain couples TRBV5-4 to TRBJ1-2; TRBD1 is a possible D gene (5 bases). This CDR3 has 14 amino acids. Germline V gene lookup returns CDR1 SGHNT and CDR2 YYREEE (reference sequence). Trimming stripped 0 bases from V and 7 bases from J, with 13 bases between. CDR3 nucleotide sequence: TGTGCCAGCAGCTTGGCTTCAGGGTCCCCTGGCTACACCTTC. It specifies CASSLASGSPGYTF.

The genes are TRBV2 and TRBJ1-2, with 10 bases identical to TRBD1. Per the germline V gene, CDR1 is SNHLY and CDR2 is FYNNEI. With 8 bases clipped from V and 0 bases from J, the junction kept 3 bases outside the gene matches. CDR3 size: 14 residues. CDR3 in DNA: TGTGCCAGCGGGGGGACAGGGGCTAACTATGGCTACACCTTC. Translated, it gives CASGGTGANYGYTF.

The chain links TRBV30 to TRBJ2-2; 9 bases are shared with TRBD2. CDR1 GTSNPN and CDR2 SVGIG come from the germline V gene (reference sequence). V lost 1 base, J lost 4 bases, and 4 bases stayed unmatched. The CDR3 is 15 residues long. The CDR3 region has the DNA TGTGCCTGGAGTGGCGGGGGGGCCGTCACCGGGGAGCTGTTTTTT. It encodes CAWSGGGAVTGELFF.

The CDR3: CASSYSRAGTEKLFF. In DNA form, the CDR3 reads TGTGCCAGCAGTTACTCGAGGGCGGGGACTGAAAAACTGTTTTTT. The gene calls are TRBV6-5 and TRBJ1-4, with a weak D call TRBD1 (5 bases). CDR1 MNHEY and CDR2 SVGAGI come from the germline V gene. V lost 0 bases to trimming and J lost 7 bases, with 12 bases between them. CDR3 length: 15 amino acids.

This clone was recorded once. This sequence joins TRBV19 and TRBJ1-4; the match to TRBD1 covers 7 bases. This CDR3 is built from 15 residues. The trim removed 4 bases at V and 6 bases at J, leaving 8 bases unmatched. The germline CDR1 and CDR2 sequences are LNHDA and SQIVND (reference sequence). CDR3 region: CASSNPRGSHEKLFF. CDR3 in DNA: TGTGCCAGTAGTAACCCCAGGGGGAGCCATGAAAAACTGTTTTTT.

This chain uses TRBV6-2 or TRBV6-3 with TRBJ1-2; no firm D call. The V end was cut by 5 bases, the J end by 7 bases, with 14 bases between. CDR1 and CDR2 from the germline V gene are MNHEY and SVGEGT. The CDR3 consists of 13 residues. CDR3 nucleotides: TGTGCCAGCAGTCCCCCCAGGTTGGGTGGCTACACCTTC. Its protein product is CASSPPRLGGYTF.